This TCR beta chain was sequenced during a study of PD-L1 blockade in urothelial cancer. Study-level information: Samples of blood were analyzed 3 weeks (second dose) and 6 weeks after treatment start. Blood samples had a median of 141,255 T cells, more than 65,000 unique TCRs, and clonality 0.075 to 0.095.

Assay used: immunoSEQ multiplex PCR; TCRdb lists only in-frame clones, some missing. The sample includes about 120,000 clones, approximately 90% seen only once; the top ten take approximately 1.7%. Trimming at V came to 0 bases and at J to 7 bases, leaving 9 bases not matched to a gene. Germline assignment: CDR1 SGHTA and CDR2 FQGNSA. This CDR3 spans 16 amino acids. Time point indicated: peripheral blood 6 weeks after treatment start. Peripheral blood mononuclear cells were collected from every patient before and during treatment, yielding between 1 and 8 samples per patient. The chain uses TRBV7-2 and TRBJ2-7, with 10 bases lining up with TRBD2. The sequenced sample was PBMCs, obtained around atezolizumab (anti-PD-L1) treatment. This sequence originates from a man aged 60 to 69 with urothelial cancer. The CDR3 loop reads CASSLALASGGWEQYF. Written as DNA, the CDR3 is TGTGCCAGCAGCTTAGCCCTGGCTAGCGGGGGTTGGGAGCAGTACTTC.